Below, 2 T cell receptor beta chains from the same sample are listed, as sequenced in a study of neurological immune-mediated disorders. Via MiXCR, TCRdb re-called the 5' RACE reads, giving one row per CDR3 protein. The sample shows around 33,000 distinct CDR3 sequences, more than 6.5% of them seen only once. Sequencing input: PBMCs. These receptors came from a woman in her 40s in good health.

This clonotype showed up many times. J is TRBJ2-3 and V is TRBV6-5; D unresolved. Germline CDR1 and CDR2: MNHEY and SVGAGI. This CDR3 spans 14 amino acids. V shed 2 bases and J shed 6 bases, with 12 bases lying between them. CDR3 sequence: CASSYNSGSDTQYF. The DNA of the CDR3 is TGTGCCAGCAGTTACAACTCGGGTTCCGATACGCAGTATTTT.

This clonotype is deemed medium-sized. The rearrangement uses TRBV5-1 and TRBJ1-1; no definite D call. The CDR3 has 14 residues. Germline V gene sequence: CDR1 SGHRS, CDR2 YFSETQ. V shed 2 bases and J shed 1 base, with 9 bases lying between them. CDR3 sequence (DNA): TGCGCCAGCAGCTTCGCCCCCAGGAACACTGAAGCTTTCTTT. Encoded protein: CASSFAPRNTEAFF.